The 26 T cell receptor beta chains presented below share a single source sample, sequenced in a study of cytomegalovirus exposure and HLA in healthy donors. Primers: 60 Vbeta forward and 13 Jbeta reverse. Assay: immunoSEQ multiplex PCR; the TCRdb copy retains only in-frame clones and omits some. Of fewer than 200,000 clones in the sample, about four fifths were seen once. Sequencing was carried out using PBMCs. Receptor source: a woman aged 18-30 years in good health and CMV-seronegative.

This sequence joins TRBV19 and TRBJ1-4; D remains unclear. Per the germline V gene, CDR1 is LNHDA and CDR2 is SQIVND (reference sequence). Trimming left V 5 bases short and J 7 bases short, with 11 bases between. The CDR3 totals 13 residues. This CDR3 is CASSLRDSEKLFF. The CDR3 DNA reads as TGTGCCAGTAGTTTGAGGGATTCTGAAAAACTGTTTTTT.

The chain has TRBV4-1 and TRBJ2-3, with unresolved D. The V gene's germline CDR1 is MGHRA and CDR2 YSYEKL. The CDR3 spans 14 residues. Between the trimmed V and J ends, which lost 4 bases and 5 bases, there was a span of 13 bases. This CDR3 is CASSRASPGDTQYF. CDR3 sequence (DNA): TGCGCCAGCAGCCGCGCCTCCCCAGGAGATACGCAGTATTTT.

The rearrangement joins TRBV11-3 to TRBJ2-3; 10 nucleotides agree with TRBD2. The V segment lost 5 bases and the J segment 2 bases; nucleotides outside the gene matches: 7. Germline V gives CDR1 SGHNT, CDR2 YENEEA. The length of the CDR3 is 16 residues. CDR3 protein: CASSPGLADTTDTQYF. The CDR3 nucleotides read TGTGCCAGCAGCCCCGGACTAGCGGATACCACAGATACGCAGTATTTT.

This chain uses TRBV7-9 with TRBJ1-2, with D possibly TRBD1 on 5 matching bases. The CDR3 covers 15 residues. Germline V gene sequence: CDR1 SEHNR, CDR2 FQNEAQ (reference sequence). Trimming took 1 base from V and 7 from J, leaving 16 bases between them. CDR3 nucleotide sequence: TGTGCCAGCAGCTTAGAAGGGGCCCAGTGGCGTGGCTACACCTTC. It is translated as CASSLEGAQWRGYTF.

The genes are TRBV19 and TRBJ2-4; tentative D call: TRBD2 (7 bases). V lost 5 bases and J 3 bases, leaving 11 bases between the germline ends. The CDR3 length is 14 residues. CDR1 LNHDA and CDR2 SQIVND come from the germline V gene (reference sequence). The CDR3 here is CASSPGEGKNIQYF. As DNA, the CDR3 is TGTGCCAGTAGTCCAGGGGAGGGCAAAAACATTCAGTACTTC.

CDR3 sequence reads: CASSQEARAGAGEQYF. The CDR3 DNA reads TGCGCCAGCAGCCAAGAAGCTCGAGCGGGAGCTGGCGAGCAGTACTTC. The chain recombines TRBV4-1 with TRBJ2-7, with 8 bases lining up with TRBD2. Germline values: CDR1 MGHRA, CDR2 YSYEKL. This CDR3 has 16 amino acids. The V gene end was trimmed by 0 bases and the J gene end by 6 bases; junction bases not matched to a gene: 10.

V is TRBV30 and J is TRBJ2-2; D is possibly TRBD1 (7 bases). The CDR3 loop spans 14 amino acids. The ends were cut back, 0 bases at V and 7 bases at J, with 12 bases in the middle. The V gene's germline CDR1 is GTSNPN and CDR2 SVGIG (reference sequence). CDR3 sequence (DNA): TGTGCCTGGAGTGTACAGGGGAGGAGCGGGGAGCTGTTTTTT. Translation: CAWSVQGRSGELFF.

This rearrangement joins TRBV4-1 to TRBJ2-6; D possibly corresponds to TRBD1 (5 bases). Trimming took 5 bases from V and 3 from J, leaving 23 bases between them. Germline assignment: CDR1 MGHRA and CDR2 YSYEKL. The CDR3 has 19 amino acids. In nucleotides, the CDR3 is TGCGCCAGCAGCTTAGACTGGGCAGGGCGGAGTTTTGGGGCCAACGTCCTGACTTTC. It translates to CASSLDWAGRSFGANVLTF.

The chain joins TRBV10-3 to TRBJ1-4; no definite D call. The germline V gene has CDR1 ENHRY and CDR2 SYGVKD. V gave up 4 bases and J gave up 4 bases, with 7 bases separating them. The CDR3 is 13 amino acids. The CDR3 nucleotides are TGTGCCATCAGTGCGGGAATTAATGAAAAACTGTTTTTT. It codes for CAISAGINEKLFF.

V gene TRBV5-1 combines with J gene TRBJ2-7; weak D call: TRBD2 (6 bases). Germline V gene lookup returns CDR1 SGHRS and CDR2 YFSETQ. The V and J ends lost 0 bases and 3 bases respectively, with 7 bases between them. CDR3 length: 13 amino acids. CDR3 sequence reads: CASSLGGNYEQYF. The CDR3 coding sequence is TGCGCCAGCAGCTTGGGCGGGAACTACGAGCAGTACTTC.

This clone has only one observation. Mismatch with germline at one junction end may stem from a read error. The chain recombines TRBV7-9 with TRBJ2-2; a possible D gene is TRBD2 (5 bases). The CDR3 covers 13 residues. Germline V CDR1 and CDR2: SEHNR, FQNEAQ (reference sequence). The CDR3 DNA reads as TGTGCCAGCAGCCTCCGCGCCCTCGGGGAGCTGTCTTTT. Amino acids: CASSLRALGELSF.

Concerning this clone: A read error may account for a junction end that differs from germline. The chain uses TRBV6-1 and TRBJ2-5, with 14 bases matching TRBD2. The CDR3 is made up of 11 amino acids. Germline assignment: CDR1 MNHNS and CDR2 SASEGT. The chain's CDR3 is CASSGGLAGDF. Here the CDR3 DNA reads TGTGCCAGCAGTGGGGGACTAGCGGGAGACTTC.

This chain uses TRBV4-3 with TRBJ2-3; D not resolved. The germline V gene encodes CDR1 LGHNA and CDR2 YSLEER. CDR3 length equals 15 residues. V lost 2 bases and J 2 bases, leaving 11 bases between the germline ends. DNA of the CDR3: TGCGCCAGCAGCCAATGGGCTATGAACACAGATACGCAGTATTTT. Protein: CASSQWAMNTDTQYF.

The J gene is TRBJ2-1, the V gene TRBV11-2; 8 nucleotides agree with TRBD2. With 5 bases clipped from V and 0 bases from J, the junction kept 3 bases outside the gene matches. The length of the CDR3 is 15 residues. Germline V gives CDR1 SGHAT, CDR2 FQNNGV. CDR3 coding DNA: TGTGCCAGCAGCCCGGGGGGGAGCTCCTACAATGAGCAGTTCTTC. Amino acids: CASSPGGSSYNEQFF.

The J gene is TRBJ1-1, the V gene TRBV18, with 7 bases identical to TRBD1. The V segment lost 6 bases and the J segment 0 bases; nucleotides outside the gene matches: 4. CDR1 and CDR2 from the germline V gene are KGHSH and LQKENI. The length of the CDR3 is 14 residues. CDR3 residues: CASSSTGMNTEAFF. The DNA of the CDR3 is TGTGCCAGCTCTTCGACAGGGATGAACACTGAAGCTTTCTTT.

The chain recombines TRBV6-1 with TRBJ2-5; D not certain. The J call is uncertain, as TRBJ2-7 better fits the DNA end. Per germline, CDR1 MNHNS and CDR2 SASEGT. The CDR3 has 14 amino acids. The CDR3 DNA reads TGTGCCAGCAGTGATCTCCTTAGCTCCTACGAGCAGTACTTC. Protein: CASSDLLSSYEQYF.

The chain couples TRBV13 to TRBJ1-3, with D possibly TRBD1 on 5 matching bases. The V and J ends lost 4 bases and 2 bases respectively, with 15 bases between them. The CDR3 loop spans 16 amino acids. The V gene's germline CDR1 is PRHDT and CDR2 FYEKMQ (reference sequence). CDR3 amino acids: CASSYFDSPPGNTIYF. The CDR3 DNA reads TGTGCCAGCAGCTACTTTGACAGTCCCCCTGGAAACACCATATATTTT.

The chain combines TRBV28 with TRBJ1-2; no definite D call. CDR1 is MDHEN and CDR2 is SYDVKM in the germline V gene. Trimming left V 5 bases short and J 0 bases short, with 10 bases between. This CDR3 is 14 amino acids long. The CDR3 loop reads CASSHGLANYGYTF. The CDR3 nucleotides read TGTGCCAGCAGTCATGGCCTAGCTAACTATGGCTACACCTTC.

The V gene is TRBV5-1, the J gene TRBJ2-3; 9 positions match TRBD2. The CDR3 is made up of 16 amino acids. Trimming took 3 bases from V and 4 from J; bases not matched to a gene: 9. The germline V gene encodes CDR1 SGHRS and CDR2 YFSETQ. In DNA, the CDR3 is TGCGCCAGCAGCTCCTCCCTGATAGCGGGAGCAGATACGCAGTATTTT. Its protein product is CASSSSLIAGADTQYF.

Written as DNA, the CDR3 is TGTGCCTGGAGTGGGGGGGTTAGCAATCAGCCCCAGCATTTT. It specifies CAWSGGVSNQPQHF. The chain couples TRBV30 to TRBJ1-5; a possible D gene is TRBD1 (5 bases). The CDR3 is 14 amino acids. V lost 1 base and J 0 bases, leaving 7 bases between the germline ends. CDR1 and CDR2 (germline): GTSNPN, SVGIG (reference sequence).

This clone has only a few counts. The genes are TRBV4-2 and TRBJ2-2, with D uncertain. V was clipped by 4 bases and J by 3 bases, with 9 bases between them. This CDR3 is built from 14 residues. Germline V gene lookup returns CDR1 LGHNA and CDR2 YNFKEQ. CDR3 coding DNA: TGTGCCAGCAGCCTCAGGATCGACACCGGGGAGCTGTTTTTT. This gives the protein CASSLRIDTGELFF.

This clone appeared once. CDR3 region: CASSQEPGQGLGGELFF. The CDR3 bases are TGCGCCAGCAGCCAAGAACCGGGACAGGGTTTGGGCGGGGAGCTGTTTTTT. V is TRBV4-3 and J is TRBJ2-2; 9 bases fit TRBD1. The CDR3 contains 17 residues. V lost 0 bases to trimming and J lost 7 bases; unmatched junction nucleotides: 9. Germline loops: CDR1 LGHNA, CDR2 YSLEER.

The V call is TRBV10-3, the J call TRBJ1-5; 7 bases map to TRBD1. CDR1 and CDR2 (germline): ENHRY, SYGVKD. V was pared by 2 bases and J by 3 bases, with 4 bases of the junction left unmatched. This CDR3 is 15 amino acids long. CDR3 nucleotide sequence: TGTGCCATCAGTGAGGCGACAGGGAACAATCAGCCCCAGCATTTT. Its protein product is CAISEATGNNQPQHF.

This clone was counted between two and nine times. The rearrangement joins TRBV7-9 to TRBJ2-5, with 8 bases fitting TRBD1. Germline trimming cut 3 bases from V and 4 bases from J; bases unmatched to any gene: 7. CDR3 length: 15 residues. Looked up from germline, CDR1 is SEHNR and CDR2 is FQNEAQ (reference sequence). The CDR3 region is CASSFGQGWAETQYF. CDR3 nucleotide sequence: TGTGCCAGCAGCTTTGGACAGGGATGGGCAGAGACCCAGTACTTC.

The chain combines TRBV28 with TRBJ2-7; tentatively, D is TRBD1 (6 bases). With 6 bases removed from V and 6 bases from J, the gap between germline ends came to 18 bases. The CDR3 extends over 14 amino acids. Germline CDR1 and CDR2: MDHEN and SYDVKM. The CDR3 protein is CASRLGASLGEQYF. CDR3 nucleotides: TGTGCCAGCAGGCTGGGGGCTTCATTAGGCGAGCAGTACTTC.

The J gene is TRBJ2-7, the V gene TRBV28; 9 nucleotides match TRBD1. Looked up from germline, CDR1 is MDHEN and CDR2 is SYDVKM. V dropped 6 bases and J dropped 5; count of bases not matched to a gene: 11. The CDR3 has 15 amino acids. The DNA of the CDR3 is TGTGCCAGCAGATCCCCCGGGACAGGGAACCACGAGCAGTACTTC. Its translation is CASRSPGTGNHEQYF.